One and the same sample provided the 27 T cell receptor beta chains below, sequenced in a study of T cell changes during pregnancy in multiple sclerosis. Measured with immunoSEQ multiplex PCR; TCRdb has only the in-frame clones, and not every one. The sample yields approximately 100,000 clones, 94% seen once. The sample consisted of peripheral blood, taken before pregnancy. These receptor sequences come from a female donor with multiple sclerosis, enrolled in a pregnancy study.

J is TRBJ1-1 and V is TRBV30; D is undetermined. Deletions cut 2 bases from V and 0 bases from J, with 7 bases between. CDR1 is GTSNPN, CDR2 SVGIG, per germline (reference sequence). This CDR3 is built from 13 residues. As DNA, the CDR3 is TGTGCCTGGAGTTTCAGGTTGAACACTGAAGCTTTCTTT. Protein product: CAWSFRLNTEAFF.

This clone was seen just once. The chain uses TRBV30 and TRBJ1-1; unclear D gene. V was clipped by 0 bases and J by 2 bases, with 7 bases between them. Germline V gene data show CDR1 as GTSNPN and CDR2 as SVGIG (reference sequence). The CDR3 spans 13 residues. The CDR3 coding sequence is TGTGCCTGGAGTGTTGGCCCTAACACTGAAGCTTTCTTT. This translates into CAWSVGPNTEAFF.

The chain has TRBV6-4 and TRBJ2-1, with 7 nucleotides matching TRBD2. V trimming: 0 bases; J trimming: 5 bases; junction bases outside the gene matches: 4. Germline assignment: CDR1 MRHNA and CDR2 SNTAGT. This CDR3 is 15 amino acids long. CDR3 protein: CASSDSTAGNNEQFF. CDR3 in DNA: TGTGCCAGCAGTGACTCGACAGCGGGAAACAATGAGCAGTTCTTC.

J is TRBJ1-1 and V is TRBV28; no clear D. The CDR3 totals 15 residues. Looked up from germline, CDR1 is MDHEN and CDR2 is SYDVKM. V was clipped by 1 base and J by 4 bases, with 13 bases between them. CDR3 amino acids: CASSLFRSPSTEAFF. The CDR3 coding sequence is TGTGCCAGCAGTTTATTCCGATCCCCGAGCACTGAAGCTTTCTTT.

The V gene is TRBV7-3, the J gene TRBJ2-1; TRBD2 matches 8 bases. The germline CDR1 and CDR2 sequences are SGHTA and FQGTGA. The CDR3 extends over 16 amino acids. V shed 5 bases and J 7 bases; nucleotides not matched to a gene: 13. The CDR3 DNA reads TGTGCCAGCAGCCCGAGGGTAGCGGGACGGCGGAATGAGCAGTTCTTC. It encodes CASSPRVAGRRNEQFF.

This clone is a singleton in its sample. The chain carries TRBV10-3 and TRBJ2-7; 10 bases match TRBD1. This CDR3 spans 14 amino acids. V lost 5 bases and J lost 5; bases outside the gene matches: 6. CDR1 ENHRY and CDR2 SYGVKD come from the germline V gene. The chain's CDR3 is CAISRDRGWDEQYF. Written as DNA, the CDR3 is TGTGCCATCAGTCGGGACAGGGGATGGGACGAGCAGTACTTC.

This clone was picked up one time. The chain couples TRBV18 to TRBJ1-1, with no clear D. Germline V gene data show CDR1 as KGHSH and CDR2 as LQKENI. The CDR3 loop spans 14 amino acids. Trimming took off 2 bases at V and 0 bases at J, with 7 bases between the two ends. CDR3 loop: CASSPTRLNTEAFF. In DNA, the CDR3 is TGTGCCAGCTCACCAACGCGATTGAACACTGAAGCTTTCTTT.

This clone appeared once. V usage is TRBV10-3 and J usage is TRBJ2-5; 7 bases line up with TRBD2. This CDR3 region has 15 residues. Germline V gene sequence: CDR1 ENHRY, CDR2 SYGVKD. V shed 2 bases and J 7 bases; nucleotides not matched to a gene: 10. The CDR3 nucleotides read TGTGCCATCAGTGAGGAAATAGCGGGTGCCGGGACCCAGTACTTC. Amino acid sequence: CAISEEIAGAGTQYF.

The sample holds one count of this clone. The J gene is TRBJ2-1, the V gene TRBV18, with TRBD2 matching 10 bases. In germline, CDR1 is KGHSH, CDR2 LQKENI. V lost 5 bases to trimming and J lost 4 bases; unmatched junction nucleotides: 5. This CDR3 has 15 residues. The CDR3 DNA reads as TGTGCCAGCTCAGCAAGCGGGAGGGCTTACAATGAGCAGTTCTTC. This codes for CASSASGRAYNEQFF.

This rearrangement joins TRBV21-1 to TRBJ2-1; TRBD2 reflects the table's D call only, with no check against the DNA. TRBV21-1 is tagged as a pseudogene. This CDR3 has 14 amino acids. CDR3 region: CASKERESYNEQFF. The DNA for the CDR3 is TGTGCCAGCAAGGAGCGGGAGTCCTACAATGAGCAGTTCTTC.

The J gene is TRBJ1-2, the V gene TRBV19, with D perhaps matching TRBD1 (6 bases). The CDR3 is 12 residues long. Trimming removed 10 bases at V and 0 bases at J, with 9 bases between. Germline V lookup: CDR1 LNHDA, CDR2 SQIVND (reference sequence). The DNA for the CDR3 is TGTGCCATAGGGGGGGCTAACTATGGCTACACCTTC. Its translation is CAIGGANYGYTF.

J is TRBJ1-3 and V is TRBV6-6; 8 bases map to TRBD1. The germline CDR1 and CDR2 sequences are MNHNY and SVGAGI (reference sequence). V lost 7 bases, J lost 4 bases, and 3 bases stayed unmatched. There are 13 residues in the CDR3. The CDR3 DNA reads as TGTGCCAGCAAAAGGGACAGGGGAAACACCATATATTTT. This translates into CASKRDRGNTIYF.

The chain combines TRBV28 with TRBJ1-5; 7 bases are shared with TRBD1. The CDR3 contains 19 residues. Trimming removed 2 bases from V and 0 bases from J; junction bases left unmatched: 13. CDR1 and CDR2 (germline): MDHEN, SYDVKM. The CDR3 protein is CASSLGLRGQLLSNQPQHF. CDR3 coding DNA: TGTGCCAGCAGTTTAGGACTGAGGGGACAGCTTCTTAGCAATCAGCCCCAGCATTTT.

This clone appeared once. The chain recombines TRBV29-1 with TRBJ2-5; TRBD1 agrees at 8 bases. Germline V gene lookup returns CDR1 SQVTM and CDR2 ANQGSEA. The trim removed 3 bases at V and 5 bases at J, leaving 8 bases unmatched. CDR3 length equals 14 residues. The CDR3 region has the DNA TGCAGCGTTGACTGGGCAGGGGGCATGGAGACCCAGTACTTC. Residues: CSVDWAGGMETQYF.

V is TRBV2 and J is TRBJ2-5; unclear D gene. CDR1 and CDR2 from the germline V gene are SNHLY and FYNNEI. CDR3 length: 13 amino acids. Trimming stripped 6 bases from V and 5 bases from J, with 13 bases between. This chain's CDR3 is CASRTGVGETQYF. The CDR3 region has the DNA TGTGCCAGCAGGACTGGAGTCGGGGAGACCCAGTACTTC.

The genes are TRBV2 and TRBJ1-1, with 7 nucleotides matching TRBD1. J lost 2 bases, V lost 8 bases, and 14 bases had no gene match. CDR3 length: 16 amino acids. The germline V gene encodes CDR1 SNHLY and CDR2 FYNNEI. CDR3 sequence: CASGVSPGTVNTEAFF. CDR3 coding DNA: TGTGCCAGCGGGGTGAGCCCCGGGACAGTAAACACTGAAGCTTTCTTT.

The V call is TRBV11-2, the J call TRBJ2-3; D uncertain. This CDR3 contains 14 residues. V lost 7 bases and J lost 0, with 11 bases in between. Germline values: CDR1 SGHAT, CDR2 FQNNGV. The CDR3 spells CASTPLRSTDTQYF. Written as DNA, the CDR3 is TGTGCCAGCACCCCCCTGCGGAGCACAGATACGCAGTATTTT.

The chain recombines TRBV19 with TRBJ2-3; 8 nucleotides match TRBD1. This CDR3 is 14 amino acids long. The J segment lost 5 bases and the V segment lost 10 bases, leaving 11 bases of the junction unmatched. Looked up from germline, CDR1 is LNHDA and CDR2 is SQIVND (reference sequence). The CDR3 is CATRLRDRQDTQYF. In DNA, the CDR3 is TGTGCCACTCGCCTCCGGGACAGGCAAGATACGCAGTATTTT. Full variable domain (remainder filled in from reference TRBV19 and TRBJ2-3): DGGITQSPKYLFRKEGQNVTLSCEQNLNHDAMYWYRQDPGQGLRLIYYSQIVNDFQKGDIAEGYSVSREKKESFPLTVTSAQKNPTAFYLCATRLRDRQDTQYFGPGTRLTVL.

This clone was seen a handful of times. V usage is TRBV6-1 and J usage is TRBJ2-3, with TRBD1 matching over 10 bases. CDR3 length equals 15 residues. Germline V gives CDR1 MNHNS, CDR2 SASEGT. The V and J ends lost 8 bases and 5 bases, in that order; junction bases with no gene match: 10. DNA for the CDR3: TGTGCCAGCGAGAAGACAGGGGGCGATTTAGATACGCAGTATTTT. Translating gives CASEKTGGDLDTQYF.

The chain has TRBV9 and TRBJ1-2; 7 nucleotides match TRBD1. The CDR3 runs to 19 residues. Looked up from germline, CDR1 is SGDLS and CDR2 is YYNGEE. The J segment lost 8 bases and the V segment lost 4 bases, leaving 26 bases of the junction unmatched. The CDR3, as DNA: TGTGCCAGCAGCACCCCTCCCGTGCCCCGAAACGACAGGGTAAACGGCTACACCTTC. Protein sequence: CASSTPPVPRNDRVNGYTF.

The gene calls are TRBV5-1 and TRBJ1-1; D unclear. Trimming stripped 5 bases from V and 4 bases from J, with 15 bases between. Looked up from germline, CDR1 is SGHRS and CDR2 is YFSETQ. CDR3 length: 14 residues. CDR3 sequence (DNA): TGCGCCAGCAGTTCTACGGGGTGGGGCACTGAAGCTTTCTTT. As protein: CASSSTGWGTEAFF.

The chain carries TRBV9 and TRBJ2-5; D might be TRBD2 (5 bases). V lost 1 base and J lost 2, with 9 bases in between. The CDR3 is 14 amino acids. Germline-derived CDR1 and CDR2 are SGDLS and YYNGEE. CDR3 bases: TGTGCCAGCAGCGTACGAGCGGATCAAGAGACCCAGTACTTC. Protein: CASSVRADQETQYF.

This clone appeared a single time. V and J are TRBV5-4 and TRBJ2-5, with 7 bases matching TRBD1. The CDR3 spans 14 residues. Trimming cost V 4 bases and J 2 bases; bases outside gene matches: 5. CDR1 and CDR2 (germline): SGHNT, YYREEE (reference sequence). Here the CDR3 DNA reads TGTGCCAGCAGCCAGACAGGGCTTCAAGAGACCCAGTACTTC. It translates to CASSQTGLQETQYF.

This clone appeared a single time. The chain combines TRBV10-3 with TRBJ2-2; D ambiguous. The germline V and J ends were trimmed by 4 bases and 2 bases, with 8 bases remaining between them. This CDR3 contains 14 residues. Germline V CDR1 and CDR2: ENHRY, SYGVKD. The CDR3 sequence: CAISVVENTGELFF. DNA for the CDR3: TGTGCCATCAGTGTAGTTGAAAACACCGGGGAGCTGTTTTTT.

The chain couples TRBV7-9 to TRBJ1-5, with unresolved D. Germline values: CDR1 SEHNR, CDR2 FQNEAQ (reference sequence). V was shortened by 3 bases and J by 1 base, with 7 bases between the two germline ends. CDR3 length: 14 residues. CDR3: CASSFSPSNQPQHF. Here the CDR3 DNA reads TGTGCCAGCAGCTTCTCCCCGAGCAATCAGCCCCAGCATTTT. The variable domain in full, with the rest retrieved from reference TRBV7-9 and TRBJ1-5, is DTGVSQNPRHKITKRGQNVTFRCDPISEHNRLYWYRQTLGQGPEFLTYFQNEAQLEKSRLLSDRFSAERPKGSFSTLEIQRTEQGDSAMYLCASSFSPSNQPQHFGDGTRLSIL.

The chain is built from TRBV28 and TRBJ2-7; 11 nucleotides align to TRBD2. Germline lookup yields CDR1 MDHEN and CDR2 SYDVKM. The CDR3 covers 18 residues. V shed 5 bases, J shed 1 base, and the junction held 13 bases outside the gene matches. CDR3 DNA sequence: TGTGCCAGCAGTCCCGCCGGGACTAGCGGAAGTAAATCCTACGAGCAGTACTTC. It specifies CASSPAGTSGSKSYEQYF.

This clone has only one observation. CDR3 amino acids: CASRKGGGYDSYEQYF. In nucleotides, the CDR3 is TGTGCCAGCAGAAAAGGCGGGGGGTACGATTCCTACGAGCAGTACTTC. This chain connects TRBV5-5 to TRBJ2-7; TRBD2 aligns across 8 bases. CDR3 length equals 16 residues. CDR1 and CDR2 (germline): SGHKS, YYEKEE (reference sequence). Trimming took 5 bases from V and 1 from J; bases not matched to a gene: 11.